This paragraph reports one TCR beta chain. All enrollees were roughly 18 to 95 years old and from about 24 US areas. Participant-given clinical history determined each cohort assignment. This sample is part of a study of blood T cell repertoires in COVID-19. In the original processing: Reference gene primer amplification yielded estimated nucleated cell counts. Assay: immunoSEQ multiplex PCR; the TCRdb copy retains only in-frame clones and omits some. Clone size and the V and J calls come from that table; the DNA yielded D and trimming. The sample carries roughly 250,000 clones, roughly 93% recorded once. Sequencing was performed on PBMCs or T cells enriched from blood (not recorded which). The source of this sequence is a woman in her forties with acute COVID-19.

In nucleotides, the CDR3 is TGTGCCAGCAGCTTCCGTGCAGGGGCCCCTAGCTCTGGAAACACCATATATTTT. Amino acid sequence: CASSFRAGAPSSGNTIYF. V gene TRBV5-6 combines with J gene TRBJ1-3, with a tentative D call TRBD1 (6 bases). V was clipped by 2 bases and J by 0 bases, with 18 bases between them. Germline V gene lookup returns CDR1 SGHDT and CDR2 YYEEEE. CDR3 size: 18 residues.